The rows below give T cell receptor beta chains drawn from one sample of a study of blood T cell repertoires in COVID-19. Sequenced by immunoSEQ multiplex PCR; TCRdb stores in-frame clones only, minus some. The sample records 140,000 to 150,000 clones, about nine tenths being singletons. The sample was peripheral blood. The source is a woman aged 45-65 years with acute or convalescent COVID-19. CDR3s include the opening cysteine and the closing phenylalanine or tryptophan. A D gene is named only where the DNA matches it firmly. Rows may omit the clone size; those that give it use once, few, many or a size class.

d_call: .
v_call: TRBV19
j_call: TRBJ1-3
clone_size: once
cdr3_aa: CASIGSRGRSGNTIYF
cdr3_nt: TGTGCCAGTATTGGATCCAGGGGAAGGTCTGGAAACACCATATATTTT

d_call: TRBD1
v_call: TRBV25-1
j_call: TRBJ1-2
clone_size: .
cdr3_aa: CASSRDSANYGYTF
cdr3_nt: TGTGCCAGCAGCAGGGACAGTGCTAACTATGGCTACACCTTC

d_call: TRBD2
v_call: TRBV5-6
j_call: TRBJ2-1
clone_size: .
cdr3_aa: CASSLELAGQTDEQFF
cdr3_nt: TGTGCCAGCAGCTTGGAACTAGCGGGTCAGACCGATGAGCAGTTCTTC

d_call: .
v_call: TRBV3-1/TRBV3-2
j_call: TRBJ1-3
clone_size: .
cdr3_aa: CASSQLQWASGNTIYF
cdr3_nt: TGTGCCAGCAGCCAACTACAGTGGGCGTCGGGAAACACCATATATTTT

d_call: .
v_call: TRBV21-1
j_call: TRBJ2-7
clone_size: .
cdr3_aa: CASSGQGRGSSYEQYF
cdr3_nt: TGTGCCAGCAGCGGACAGGGGAGAGGGAGCTCCTACGAGCAGTACTTC

d_call: .
v_call: TRBV24-1
j_call: TRBJ1-3
clone_size: .
cdr3_aa: CATLENSGNTIYF
cdr3_nt: TGTGCCACTTTGGAGAACTCTGGAAACACCATATATTTT

d_call: TRBD2
v_call: TRBV29-1
j_call: TRBJ2-7
clone_size: .
cdr3_aa: CSVEPLAGGNEQYF
cdr3_nt: TGCAGCGTTGAACCGTTGGCGGGAGGGAACGAGCAGTACTTC

d_call: TRBD1
v_call: TRBV7-2
j_call: TRBJ2-4
clone_size: .
cdr3_aa: CASSFLTGGRNIQYF
cdr3_nt: TGTGCCAGCAGCTTCCTGACAGGGGGCCGCAACATTCAGTACTTC

d_call: .
v_call: TRBV15
j_call: TRBJ1-6
clone_size: .
cdr3_aa: CATSREAGWTPLHF
cdr3_nt: TGTGCCACCAGCAGAGAGGCAGGGTGGACACCCCTCCACTTT

d_call: TRBD1
v_call: TRBV5-1
j_call: TRBJ1-2
clone_size: once
cdr3_aa: CASSVEGGSIGYTF
cdr3_nt: TGCGCCAGCAGCGTAGAAGGGGGCTCGATTGGCTACACCTTC

d_call: .
v_call: TRBV11-3
j_call: TRBJ2-2
clone_size: .
cdr3_aa: CASSLTAGSARELFF
cdr3_nt: TGTGCCAGCAGCCTGACGGCAGGGTCAGCAAGAGAGCTGTTTTTT

d_call: .
v_call: TRBV5-5
j_call: TRBJ1-1
clone_size: .
cdr3_aa: CASSFRTGGTEAFF
cdr3_nt: TGTGCCAGCAGCTTCCGGACGGGAGGGACTGAAGCTTTCTTT

d_call: TRBD1
v_call: TRBV4-1
j_call: TRBJ1-1
clone_size: .
cdr3_aa: CASSQDGTVNTEAFF
cdr3_nt: TGCGCCAGCAGCCAAGATGGGACAGTGAACACTGAAGCTTTCTTT

d_call: .
v_call: TRBV11-2
j_call: TRBJ1-1
clone_size: .
cdr3_aa: CASSATVEAFF
cdr3_nt: TGTGCCAGCAGCGCCACAGTTGAAGCTTTCTTT

d_call: .
v_call: TRBV19
j_call: TRBJ2-2
clone_size: .
cdr3_aa: CASNAGPNTGELFF
cdr3_nt: TGTGCCAGTAATGCAGGGCCTAACACCGGGGAGCTGTTTTTT

d_call: TRBD1
v_call: TRBV6-1
j_call: TRBJ1-2
clone_size: .
cdr3_aa: CASSGKQGFLNYGYTF
cdr3_nt: TGTGCCAGCAGTGGTAAACAGGGGTTTCTTAACTATGGCTACACCTTC

d_call: TRBD2
v_call: TRBV7-2
j_call: TRBJ2-3
clone_size: .
cdr3_aa: CASRTSGIIGVDTQYF
cdr3_nt: TGTGCCAGCCGGACTAGCGGGATTATCGGGGTAGATACGCAGTATTTT

d_call: .
v_call: TRBV5-1
j_call: TRBJ2-3
clone_size: .
cdr3_aa: CASSLDGGSTDTQYF
cdr3_nt: TGCGCCAGCAGCTTGGACGGTGGTAGCACAGATACGCAGTATTTT

d_call: .
v_call: TRBV7-3
j_call: TRBJ1-2
clone_size: .
cdr3_aa: CASSLTPGRGYGYTF
cdr3_nt: TGTGCCAGCAGCTTAACCCCAGGGAGGGGCTATGGCTACACCTTC

d_call: .
v_call: TRBV7-9
j_call: TRBJ1-1
clone_size: .
cdr3_aa: CASTPKGMNTEAFF
cdr3_nt: TGTGCCAGCACCCCCAAGGGGATGAACACTGAAGCTTTCTTT

d_call: TRBD1
v_call: TRBV2
j_call: TRBJ1-5
clone_size: few
cdr3_aa: CASLGQGRHQPQHF
cdr3_nt: TGTGCCAGCCTGGGACAGGGCAGGCATCAGCCCCAGCATTTT

d_call: .
v_call: TRBV5-1
j_call: TRBJ2-3
clone_size: .
cdr3_aa: CASSLSTDTQYF
cdr3_nt: TGCGCCAGCAGTCTAAGTACAGATACGCAGTATTTT

d_call: .
v_call: TRBV6-5
j_call: TRBJ2-3
clone_size: .
cdr3_aa: CASSSRLPGDTDTQYF
cdr3_nt: TGTGCCAGCAGTTCCCGTCTTCCCGGGGACACAGATACGCAGTATTTT

d_call: .
v_call: TRBV27
j_call: TRBJ1-1
clone_size: .
cdr3_aa: CASSFGGPVNTEAFF
cdr3_nt: TGTGCCAGCAGTTTCGGGGGGCCCGTGAACACTGAAGCTTTCTTT

d_call: .
v_call: TRBV2
j_call: TRBJ1-6
clone_size: .
cdr3_aa: CASSDSISYNSPLHF
cdr3_nt: TGTGCCAGCAGTGATTCAATCTCCTATAATTCACCCCTCCACTTT

d_call: TRBD1
v_call: TRBV6-5
j_call: TRBJ1-2
clone_size: .
cdr3_aa: CASTPDRGDYGYTF
cdr3_nt: TGTGCCAGCACCCCCGACAGGGGAGACTATGGCTACACCTTC

d_call: TRBD2
v_call: TRBV5-1
j_call: TRBJ2-1
clone_size: .
cdr3_aa: CASRGGTSGHNEQFF
cdr3_nt: TGCGCCAGCAGGGGGGGGACTAGCGGACACAATGAGCAGTTCTTC

d_call: TRBD1
v_call: TRBV11-2
j_call: TRBJ1-5
clone_size: .
cdr3_aa: CASRVRWTGEFQPQHF
cdr3_nt: TGTGCCAGCAGGGTGAGATGGACAGGGGAATTTCAGCCCCAGCATTTT

d_call: TRBD1
v_call: TRBV9
j_call: TRBJ2-7
clone_size: .
cdr3_aa: CASSVNRGTEQYF
cdr3_nt: TGTGCCAGCAGCGTAAACAGGGGGACCGAGCAGTACTTC

d_call: TRBD1
v_call: TRBV29-1
j_call: TRBJ1-2
clone_size: .
cdr3_aa: CSVALPGQGDGYTF
cdr3_nt: TGCAGCGTTGCGCTTCCGGGACAGGGGGATGGCTACACCTTC

d_call: .
v_call: TRBV7-8
j_call: TRBJ2-7
clone_size: .
cdr3_aa: CASSLVGGGYEQYF
cdr3_nt: TGTGCCAGCAGCTTGGTGGGGGGTGGCTACGAGCAGTACTTC

d_call: .
v_call: TRBV21-1
j_call: TRBJ2-2
clone_size: .
cdr3_aa: CASSQVLAGAHTGELFF
cdr3_nt: TGTGCCAGCAGCCAGGTGCTAGCGGGGGCCCACACCGGGGAGCTGTTTTTT

d_call: TRBD1
v_call: TRBV25-1
j_call: TRBJ1-1
clone_size: .
cdr3_aa: CASSEYRGLGAFF
cdr3_nt: TGTGCCAGCAGTGAATACAGGGGGCTCGGAGCTTTCTTT

d_call: .
v_call: TRBV28
j_call: TRBJ1-2
clone_size: .
cdr3_aa: CASSPPRPYGYTF
cdr3_nt: TGTGCCAGCAGTCCTCCGCGCCCCTATGGCTACACCTTC

d_call: .
v_call: TRBV7-2
j_call: TRBJ1-1
clone_size: .
cdr3_aa: CASSLNAGANTEAFF
cdr3_nt: TGTGCCAGCAGCTTAAATGCAGGTGCTAACACTGAAGCTTTCTTT

d_call: TRBD2
v_call: TRBV10-2
j_call: TRBJ2-3
clone_size: .
cdr3_aa: CASGGPSGRTDTQYF
cdr3_nt: TGCGCCAGCGGCGGGCCTAGCGGGCGGACAGATACGCAGTATTTT

d_call: .
v_call: TRBV5-4
j_call: TRBJ1-1
clone_size: .
cdr3_aa: CASSRTAGTEAFF
cdr3_nt: TGTGCCAGCAGCCGGACAGCGGGGACTGAAGCTTTCTTT

d_call: .
v_call: TRBV7-9
j_call: TRBJ2-7
clone_size: .
cdr3_aa: CASSLFPGDRSSYEQYF
cdr3_nt: TGTGCCAGCAGCTTATTCCCCGGCGACAGGAGCTCCTACGAGCAGTACTTC

d_call: .
v_call: TRBV11-2
j_call: TRBJ1-2
clone_size: .
cdr3_aa: CASSLAGGSYGYTF
cdr3_nt: TGTGCCAGCAGCTTAGCGGGGGGCAGTTATGGCTACACCTTC